The TCR beta chain described here comes from a study of CD8+CD57+ T cells in acquired aplastic anemia. The CDR3 has 16 residues. The germline V gene has CDR1 SGHTA and CDR2 FQGNSA. For CDR3 and TCR beta VDJ profiling, genomic DNA was the template used. TCRdb called the reads again in MiXCR, with one record for every CDR3 protein. This sample has a few hundred thousand distinct CDR3 sequences, with about 59% found just once. This sequence originates from a human donor in good health. Sequenced input: sorted CD4+, CD8+, or CD8+CD57+ T cells (not recorded which) from PBMCs. The V call is TRBV7-2, the J call TRBJ2-7; TRBD1 aligns across 8 bases. The closer fit of TRBJ2-5 to the DNA end suggests the J call may be wrong. The CDR3 reads CASSLGLTGGLETQYF. The CDR3 DNA reads as TGTGCCAGCAGCTTAGGCTTAACAGGGGGGTTGGAGACCCAGTACTTC.